Given below is one T cell receptor (beta chain) in context. Data came from immunoSEQ multiplex PCR; TCRdb stores just in-frame clones and leaves some out. The table shows under 200,000 clones, with over 70% occurring only once. These data originate in a study of blood T cell repertoires in COVID-19. Study at large: Samples came from the United States, Italy and Spain, spanning acute and convalescent COVID-19. Sources were T cells, B-cell-depleted T cells, or PBMCs; the material itself was cDNA or gDNA.

The material sequenced was peripheral blood. The TCR sequence derives from a woman between 70 and 85 years old who had recovered from COVID-19.

The CDR3, as DNA: TGTGCCAGCAGCCACGGTGCGGGAACCACGGGGCAGTACTTC. Translated: CASSHGAGTTGQYF. The chain uses TRBV7-2 and TRBJ2-7, with D possibly being TRBD2 (6 bases). This CDR3 contains 14 residues. CDR1 and CDR2 (germline): SGHTA, FQGNSA. Between the trimmed V and J ends, which lost 5 bases and 9 bases, there was a span of 20 bases.